The TCR beta chain under discussion was sequenced for a study of blood T cell repertoires in COVID-19. The ends were cut back, 5 bases at V and 3 bases at J, with 16 bases in the middle. CDR3 size: 15 residues. Germline-derived CDR1 and CDR2 are MNHEY and SMNVEV (reference sequence). Method: immunoSEQ multiplex PCR; TCRdb's copy keeps in-frame clones and lacks some. The sample shows roughly 200,000 clones, around 89% of them seen only once. This clone was detected only once. The sequenced material came from peripheral blood. The genes are TRBV27 and TRBJ1-1; D perhaps matches TRBD1 (6 bases). The clonotype originates from a man aged 45 to 65 with acute or convalescent COVID-19. CDR3 in DNA: TGTGCCAGCAGTCTGAAACAGGGTTTTCACACTGAAGCTTTCTTT. The encoded protein is CASSLKQGFHTEAFF.